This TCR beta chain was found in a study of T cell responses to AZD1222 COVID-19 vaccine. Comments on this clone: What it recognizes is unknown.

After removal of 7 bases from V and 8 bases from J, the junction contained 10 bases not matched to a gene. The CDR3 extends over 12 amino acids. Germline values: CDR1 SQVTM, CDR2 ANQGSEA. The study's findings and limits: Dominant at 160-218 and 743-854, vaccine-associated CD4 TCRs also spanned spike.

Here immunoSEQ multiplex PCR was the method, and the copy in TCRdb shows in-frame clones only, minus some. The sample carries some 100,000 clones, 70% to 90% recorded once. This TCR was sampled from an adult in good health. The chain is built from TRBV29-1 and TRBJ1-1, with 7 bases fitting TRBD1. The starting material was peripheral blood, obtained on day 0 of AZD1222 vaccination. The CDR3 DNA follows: TGCAGCGCTATACTGACAGGGAGGGAAGCTTTCTTT. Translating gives CSAILTGREAFF.